These T cell receptor beta chains were read from a single sample in a study of graft-versus-host responses after intestinal transplantation. Sequenced by immunoSEQ multiplex PCR; TCRdb stores in-frame clones only, minus some. The sample holds about 73,000 clones, around 91% seen once. No antigen is known for these receptors. The sequences come from unstimulated CD8+ T cells sorted from spleen or lymph node cells, collected before transplant. These receptors came from a human donor who was the organ donor for an intestinal transplant. Each CDR3 is given with its conserved first and last residue. A D gene is named only where the DNA matches it firmly. A clone size is listed for some rows: how often the clone was seen (once, few, many), or a class if it is expanded.

D	length	J	size	V	DNA	CDR3
TRBD2	19	TRBJ2-1	.	TRBV7-6	TGTGCCAGCAGCTTAGTCGGTACATCGGGGGGTAAGATAGGAAATGAGCAGTTCTTC	CASSLVGTSGGKIGNEQFF
TRBD2	18	TRBJ2-1	.	TRBV7-3	TGTGCCAGCAGCTTAGGTCTAGCGGGGGCCCTCTCCTACAATGAGCAGTTCTTC	CASSLGLAGALSYNEQFF
.	17	TRBJ2-1	.	TRBV27	TGTGCCAGCAGTTCTTCCTATCCGGGGGGCCCCTACAATGAGCAGTTCTTC	CASSSSYPGGPYNEQFF
.	14	TRBJ2-5	.	TRBV4-1	TGCGCCAGCAGCCAAGCTCCACTAGCTGAGACCCAGTACTTC	CASSQAPLAETQYF
TRBD1	16	TRBJ2-3	.	TRBV27	TGTGCCAGCAGTCCCGGACAGGGGGCACGCACAGATACGCAGTATTTT	CASSPGQGARTDTQYF
.	13	TRBJ2-5	.	TRBV9	TGTGCCAGCAGGAGGACAGACCAAGAGACCCAGTACTTC	CASRRTDQETQYF
TRBD1	16	TRBJ2-5	.	TRBV4-1	TGCGCCAGCAGCCAAGAGGACAGGGTGGGCCAAGAGACCCAGTACTTC	CASSQEDRVGQETQYF
TRBD1	15	TRBJ2-3	.	TRBV4-3	TGCGCCAGCAGCCATGCTTACAGGGGAAAAGATACGCAGTATTTT	CASSHAYRGKDTQYF
TRBD1	19	TRBJ1-2	.	TRBV11-2	TGTGCCAGCAGCTTATTCAGGGCAGGGGGCGAAGTTCTCCGGTATGGCTACACCTTC	CASSLFRAGGEVLRYGYTF
TRBD1	15	TRBJ2-1	.	TRBV6-4	TGTGCCAGCAGGCAAGGACAGGGCCCCTACAATGAGCAGTTCTTC	CASRQGQGPYNEQFF
TRBD1	14	TRBJ1-1	.	TRBV28	TGTGCCAGCAGTTTCGCAGGGGGGAACACTGAAGCTTTCTTT	CASSFAGGNTEAFF
TRBD1	14	TRBJ1-2	.	TRBV4-1	TGCGCCAGCAGCCAGAGGACAGGGGGGAATGGCTACACCTTC	CASSQRTGGNGYTF
.	15	TRBJ2-4	.	TRBV11-2	TGTGCCAGCAGCTTAGGAACAACCCTTGGAGACATTCAGTACTTC	CASSLGTTLGDIQYF
.	14	TRBJ1-5	.	TRBV6-6	TGTGCCAGCAGTTACGAGAGTTCAAATCAGCCCCAGCATTTT	CASSYESSNQPQHF
.	21	TRBJ1-5	.	TRBV6-1	TGTGCCAGCAGTGAAGGGGATAATACAGGGATAGTCGGGAGGAGCAATCAGCCCCAGCATTTT	CASSEGDNTGIVGRSNQPQHF
TRBD2	16	TRBJ2-3	.	TRBV5-4	TGTGCCAGCAGCTTGGTGGAGCGGGGACGCACAGATACGCAGTATTTT	CASSLVERGRTDTQYF
.	16	TRBJ1-5	few	TRBV4-3	TGCGCCAGCAGCCAAGGGTACAGTCATAGCAATCAGCCCCAGCATTTT	CASSQGYSHSNQPQHF
.	15	TRBJ1-4	.	TRBV27	TGTGCCAGCAGTCCAGGGACACTAACTAATGAAAAACTGTTTTTT	CASSPGTLTNEKLFF
TRBD2	15	TRBJ2-5	.	TRBV27	TGTGCCAGCAGTTTGGGGCCTAGCGGGGGGGAGACCCAGTACTTC	CASSLGPSGGETQYF
.	13	TRBJ1-4	.	TRBV5-1	TGCGCCAGCAGCTTCCGGGGAGACGAAAAACTGTTTTTT	CASSFRGDEKLFF
TRBD1	14	TRBJ2-3	.	TRBV27	TGTGCCAGCAGTTCAACGGGACAGGCAGATACGCAGTATTTT	CASSSTGQADTQYF
.	13	TRBJ1-1	.	TRBV19	TGTGCCAGTAGTACATATACAGGGTCTGAAGCTTTCTTT	CASSTYTGSEAFF
TRBD1	15	TRBJ1-4	.	TRBV5-1	TGCGCCAGCAGGGGCGCCGGACAGGGAGGCGAAAAACTGTTTTTT	CASRGAGQGGEKLFF
.	17	TRBJ2-1	.	TRBV19	TGTGCCAGTAGTATAGATCCCGACAGTTTCTCCTACAATGAGCAGTTCTTC	CASSIDPDSFSYNEQFF
.	12	TRBJ2-3	.	TRBV2	TGTGCCAGTCGTCTGGAGGGACATACGCAGTATTTT	CASRLEGHTQYF
.	15	TRBJ1-4	.	TRBV4-3	TGCGCCAGCAGCCCGGGATGGACTAGTAATGAAAAACTGTTTTTT	CASSPGWTSNEKLFF
.	16	TRBJ2-3	.	TRBV5-1	TGCGCCAGCAGCTTGGCCACAGCCCTGAGCACAGATACGCAGTATTTT	CASSLATALSTDTQYF
.	17	TRBJ1-2	.	TRBV27	TGTGCCAGCAGTCCATTGACAGGAGGCGGAAGTAACTATGGCTACACCTTC	CASSPLTGGGSNYGYTF
TRBD1	15	TRBJ1-1	.	TRBV28	TGTGCCAGCAGTTTCGGACAGGGGGCTGACACTGAAGCTTTCTTT	CASSFGQGADTEAFF
.	16	TRBJ1-2	.	TRBV7-4	TGTGCCAGCAGCTTAGACCCGACAGCGAGGCGCTATGGCTACACCTTC	CASSLDPTARRYGYTF
.	16	TRBJ1-1	.	TRBV19	TGTGCCAGTAGTACAACCTGGACAGCTTCGAACACTGAAGCTTTCTTT	CASSTTWTASNTEAFF
.	14	TRBJ1-1	.	TRBV29-1	TGCAGCGTTGAAGTCGACAGTCAAGGCACTGAAGCTTTCTTT	CSVEVDSQGTEAFF
TRBD1	13	TRBJ1-5	few	TRBV19	TGTGCCAGTCTGACAGGGCCTAATCAGCCCCAGCATTTT	CASLTGPNQPQHF
.	16	TRBJ1-1	.	TRBV5-1	TGCGCCAGCAGCTTGGACTACAGGGCGATGAACACTGAAGCTTTCTTT	CASSLDYRAMNTEAFF
.	13	TRBJ2-5	.	TRBV28	TGTGCCAGTAACCCCGGGACACAAGAGACCCAGTACTTC	CASNPGTQETQYF
TRBD1	17	TRBJ1-5	.	TRBV7-4	TGTGCCAGCAGTTTGACTAATGGACAGGGCCGCAATCAGCCCCAGCATTTT	CASSLTNGQGRNQPQHF
TRBD1	13	TRBJ2-5	.	TRBV6-5	TGTGCCAGCAGTCCTGACAGGGGGGAGACCCAGTACTTC	CASSPDRGETQYF
TRBD2	15	TRBJ2-5	.	TRBV6-1	TGTGCCAGCAGTGAGGTGGCGGGGGGGCAAGAGACCCAGTACTTC	CASSEVAGGQETQYF
.	14	TRBJ2-1	.	TRBV5-6	TGTGCCAGCAGCTTGGTCGTTAGCTACAATGAGCAGTTCTTC	CASSLVVSYNEQFF
TRBD2	16	TRBJ2-4	.	TRBV4-3	TGCGCCAGCAGCCTTACCTGGGGGGGAGCCAAAAACATTCAGTACTTC	CASSLTWGGAKNIQYF
TRBD2	15	TRBJ2-3	.	TRBV5-4	TGTGCCAGCAGCTCCTTAGCGGGGGACCCGCGTCAACAGTATTTT	CASSSLAGDPRQQYF
.	17	TRBJ1-3	.	TRBV2	TGTGCCAGCAGTGTCTCAGGGGAGACCAACTCTGGAAACACCATATATTTT	CASSVSGETNSGNTIYF